This T cell receptor beta chain comes out of a study of cytomegalovirus exposure and HLA in healthy donors. Healthy bone marrow donors made up the donors. V lost 6 bases to trimming and J lost 3 bases, with 11 bases between them. From germline, CDR1 is MDHEN and CDR2 SYDVKM. This CDR3 comprises 14 residues. PCR primers comprised 60 Vbeta and 13 Jbeta primers. The data were produced by immunoSEQ multiplex PCR, yet TCRdb's version contains in-frame clones alone and is incomplete. The table includes about 160,000 clones, under 85% detected once. The V gene is TRBV28, the J gene TRBJ1-4; D is uncertain. This receptor was identified in a woman aged 25 to 39 in good health and CMV-seronegative. Sequencing was carried out using PBMCs. CDR3 residues: CASRDFGANEKLFF. CDR3 bases: TGTGCCAGCAGGGATTTCGGAGCTAATGAAAAACTGTTTTTT.